This paragraph reports one T cell receptor (beta chain). This clone's antigen is unknown. It has no much larger one-base neighbor in the sample; base qualities were not kept. The immunoSEQ Assay, a bias-controlled multiplex PCR, was used to amplify TCRbeta CDR3 regions from genomic DNA. The paper's processing steps were these. The number of nucleated cells in each sample was estimated by amplification of reference gene primers within the assay. To quantify the absolute abundance of each unique TCRbeta CDR3 rearrangement, sequence reads were collapsed and filtered. For each sample, productive Simpson clonality was calculated as the square root of Simpson's diversity index over productive rearrangements. The table comes from immuneACCESS by way of TCRdb, which keeps in-frame sequences with V and J called. Part of the clones is missing from these tables; in studies checked, under half for an unresolved V gene and the rest for unknown reasons. That table supplies the V and J calls and clone size; D and trimming were determined from the DNA. This sample has fewer than 250,000 clones in its table, and around nine tenths of those were observed once. The ten largest clones capture around 4.8% of the sample.

CDR1 LGHNA and CDR2 YSLEER were looked up in the germline V gene. The CDR3 runs 16 amino acids, cysteine and phenylalanine included. Just the 48-base CDR3 DNA is kept, in frame starting at base 1. The V end loses 1 base and the J end loses 4 bases, and a stretch of 14 bases separates them. This sample was included in a study of blood T cell repertoires in COVID-19 (dated by TCRdb to the early 2020s). For the wider study: Samples from collaborators originated in the United States, Italy and Spain and spanned both the acute and convalescent phases of COVID-19. Nearly every sample came with metadata listing a de-identified subject ID, COVID-19 status, age in years and sex. HLA class I and class II types, where available, came from metadata supplied by the sample provider rather than from assay-based typing. The samples were drawn from two sources: the first 160 participants of the ongoing ImmuneRACE study, and 1,254 subjects contributed by 6 global collaborators. Deeply sampled blood TCRbeta repertoires from subjects exposed to, actively infected with, or recovered from COVID-19 were included in the dataset. The material from the prospective study consisted of cDNA or gDNA derived from T cells, B-cell-depleted T cells, or PBMCs. The repertoires were released in a freely available public database meant as a resource for research on the immune response to SARS-CoV-2.

Each collaborating institution followed its own protocols to collect whole blood in K2EDTA tubes. Collaborator samples were shipped for TCRbeta analysis as frozen whole blood, isolated PBMCs, or DNA extracted from either sample type. What the authors observed across the whole study: The quantity of clinical and demographic metadata differed by source and by participant and was supplied without curation.

Sequencing was performed on peripheral blood. Recombination joined TRBV4-3 with TRBJ2-1, and TRBD2 may be the D gene, going by 6 matching bases. The TCR was taken from a human donor in a cohort sampled during active COVID-19. The sequenced DNA: TGCGCCAGCAGCCAAGCCGCGACTAGTCAGTACAATGAGCAGTTCTTC. It translates to CASSQAATSQYNEQFF.